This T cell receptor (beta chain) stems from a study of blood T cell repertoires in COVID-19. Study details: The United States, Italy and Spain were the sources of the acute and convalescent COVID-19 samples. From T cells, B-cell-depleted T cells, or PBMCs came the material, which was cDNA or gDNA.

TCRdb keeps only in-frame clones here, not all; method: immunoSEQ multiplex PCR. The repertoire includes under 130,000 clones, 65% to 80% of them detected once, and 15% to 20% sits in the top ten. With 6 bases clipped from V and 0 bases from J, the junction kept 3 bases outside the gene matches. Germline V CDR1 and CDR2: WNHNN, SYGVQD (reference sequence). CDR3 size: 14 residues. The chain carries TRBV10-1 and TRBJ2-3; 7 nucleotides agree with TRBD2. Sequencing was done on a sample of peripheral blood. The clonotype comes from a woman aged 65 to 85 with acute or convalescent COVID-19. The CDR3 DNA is TGCGCCAGCAGCGCGGGGGAGAGCACAGATACGCAGTATTTT. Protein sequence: CASSAGESTDTQYF.